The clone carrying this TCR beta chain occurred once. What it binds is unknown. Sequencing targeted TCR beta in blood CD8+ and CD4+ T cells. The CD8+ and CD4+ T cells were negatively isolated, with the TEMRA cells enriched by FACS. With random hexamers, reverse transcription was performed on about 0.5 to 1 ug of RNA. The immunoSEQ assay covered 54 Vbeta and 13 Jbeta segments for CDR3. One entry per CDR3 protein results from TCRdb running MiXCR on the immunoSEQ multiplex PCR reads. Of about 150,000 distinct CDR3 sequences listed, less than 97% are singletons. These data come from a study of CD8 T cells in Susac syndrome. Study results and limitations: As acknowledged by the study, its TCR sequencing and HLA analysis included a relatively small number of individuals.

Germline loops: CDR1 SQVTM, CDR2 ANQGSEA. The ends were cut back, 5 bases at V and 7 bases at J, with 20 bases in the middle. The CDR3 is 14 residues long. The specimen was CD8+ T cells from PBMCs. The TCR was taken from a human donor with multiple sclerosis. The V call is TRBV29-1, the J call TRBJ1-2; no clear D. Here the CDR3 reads CSVIQGNKLGGYTF. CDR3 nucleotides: TGCAGCGTTATTCAAGGGAATAAGTTGGGTGGCTACACCTTC.